The clone carrying this T cell receptor (beta chain) turned up a few times. Its antigen is not known. Using its own MiXCR run on the reads, TCRdb lists one record per CDR3 protein. The sample yields approximately 250,000 distinct CDR3 sequences, 20% to 25% seen once. This entry comes from a study of T cell repertoires in cytomegalovirus infection. Study-level background: Evidence of both CMV infection and a matching HLA type came from public TCR beta signatures. Study observations and caveats: CMV carriers with the relevant HLA were identified by cumulative public TCR beta family frequency. The study found HLA-C-restricted CMV-specific TCR beta clonotypes dominating the ex vivo response.

The CDR3 totals 15 residues. Germline V gives CDR1 DFQATT, CDR2 SNEGSKA (reference sequence). The V segment lost 1 base and the J segment 2 bases; nucleotides outside the gene matches: 7. The V call is TRBV20-1, the J call TRBJ1-1; 7 bases line up with TRBD1. Sequenced material: CD8+ T cells from PBMCs. The TCR comes from a human donor in good health (CMV status not recorded). Some clones in this sample may be carry-over from other donors' samples. The CDR3 sequence is CSARVGQTLNTEAFF. The DNA for the CDR3 is TGCAGTGCTAGAGTGGGACAGACACTAAACACTGAAGCTTTCTTT.